These 29 T cell receptor beta chains share one sample of origin, sequenced in a study of response to subunit inactivated influenza vaccine. TCRdb passed the RT-PCR reads through MiXCR, listing each CDR3 protein once. The repertoire holds 600,000 to 850,000 distinct CDR3 sequences, with 13% to 15% as singletons. The sequenced sample was PBMCs from blood, obtained around two weeks before vaccination. The receptors were sampled from a man in his forties or fifties who received an inactivated influenza vaccine.

The chain combines TRBV15 with TRBJ2-7, with 11 bases lining up with TRBD2. The CDR3 runs 16 residues. Trimming at V came to 1 base and at J to 3 bases, leaving 5 bases not matched to a gene. The germline V gene encodes CDR1 LNHNV and CDR2 YYDKDF (reference sequence). CDR3: CATSRGLAGNIYEQYF. Written as DNA, the CDR3 is TGTGCCACCAGCAGAGGACTAGCGGGAAATATCTACGAGCAGTACTTC.

In its sample, this clonotype was seen a few times. The chain carries TRBV5-1 and TRBJ2-3; 9 nucleotides match TRBD2. Germline trimming cut 5 bases from V and 5 bases from J; bases unmatched to any gene: 6. Germline CDR1 and CDR2: SGHRS and YFSETQ. CDR3 length equals 14 residues. CDR3 protein: CASSWTSAEDTQYF. The CDR3 bases are TGCGCCAGCAGTTGGACTAGCGCTGAAGATACGCAGTATTTT.

This clonotype was found a few times. V usage is TRBV10-3 and J usage is TRBJ2-2; D perhaps matches TRBD2 (6 bases). This CDR3 contains 15 residues. The V gene's germline CDR1 is ENHRY and CDR2 SYGVKD. V was shortened by 11 bases and J by 3 bases, with 19 bases between the two germline ends. The CDR3 DNA follows: TGTGCCCTCCGTGCCGGAGGGCGCGACACCGGGGAGCTGTTTTTT. Translating gives CALRAGGRDTGELFF.

The genes are TRBV6-2 or TRBV6-3 and TRBJ2-7, with D possibly matching TRBD1 (6 bases). Germline V CDR1 and CDR2: MNHEY, SVGEGT. The CDR3 spans 13 residues. Trimming took 6 bases from V and 0 from J, leaving 9 bases between them. The CDR3 sequence is CASRDSFSYEQYF. The CDR3 DNA sequence: TGTGCCAGCAGGGACAGCTTCTCCTACGAGCAGTACTTC.

The chain employs TRBV4-3 and TRBJ2-5; no definite D call. This CDR3 region has 13 residues. The germline V and J ends were trimmed by 1 base and 5 bases, with 8 bases remaining between them. CDR1 is LGHNA, CDR2 YSLEER, per germline. CDR3 sequence (DNA): TGCGCCAGCAGCCAAGGTGTTTCGGAGACCCAGTACTTC. Translated, it gives CASSQGVSETQYF.

This chain connects TRBV20-1 to TRBJ1-1; D is unclear. V lost 4 bases and J lost 5, with 8 bases in between. The CDR3 is 11 residues long. CDR1 DFQATT and CDR2 SNEGSKA come from the germline V gene (reference sequence). The CDR3 sequence: CSAKLLTEAFF. The DNA for the CDR3 is TGCAGTGCTAAGCTTCTTACTGAAGCTTTCTTT.

This clonotype came up a few times. The chain is built from TRBV28 and TRBJ2-2; 9 bases match TRBD2. CDR3 length: 15 residues. V lost 6 bases, J lost 6 bases, and 8 bases stayed unmatched. The V gene's germline CDR1 is MDHEN and CDR2 SYDVKM. In DNA form, the CDR3 reads TGTGCCAGCAGCTCCGGGACTAGCATATCCGGGGAGCTGTTTTTT. This translates into CASSSGTSISGELFF.

The chain employs TRBV28 and TRBJ2-7; D is unclear. This CDR3 is 13 amino acids long. V lost 6 bases, J lost 5 bases, and 14 bases lay in between. CDR1 MDHEN and CDR2 SYDVKM come from the germline V gene. The CDR3 loop reads CASSTPQSNEQYF. The CDR3 DNA sequence: TGTGCCAGCAGCACTCCACAGTCGAACGAGCAGTACTTC.

The chain uses TRBV18 and TRBJ2-7, with no clear D. V lost 3 bases to trimming and J lost 3 bases, with 9 bases between them. CDR1 and CDR2 (germline): KGHSH, LQKENI. CDR3 length: 13 residues. The CDR3 reads CASSPIRNYEQYF. For the CDR3, the DNA is TGTGCCAGCTCACCCATCCGGAACTACGAGCAGTACTTC. Full variable domain (remainder filled in from reference TRBV18 and TRBJ2-7): NAGVMQNPRHLVRRRGQEARLRCSPMKGHSHVYWYRQLPEEGLKFMVYLQKENIIDESGMPKERFSAEFPKEGPSILRIQQVVRGDSAAYFCASSPIRNYEQYFGPGTRLTVT.

This clonotype showed up just a few times. V is TRBV5-1 and J is TRBJ2-7; 8 nucleotides match TRBD1. The germline V gene encodes CDR1 SGHRS and CDR2 YFSETQ. CDR3 length equals 17 residues. Trimming cost V 0 bases and J 0 bases; bases outside gene matches: 8. CDR3 bases: TGCGCCAGCAGCTTGGGGTCAGGGGGCGGCTACTCCTACGAGCAGTACTTC. Encoded protein: CASSLGSGGGYSYEQYF.

In this sample, this clonotype turned up a few times. This chain links TRBV7-9 with TRBJ1-6, with 11 bases matching TRBD1. The CDR3 loop spans 16 amino acids. V lost 0 bases, J lost 7 bases, and 2 bases stayed unmatched. Germline V gene lookup returns CDR1 SEHNR and CDR2 FQNEAQ (reference sequence). CDR3 coding DNA: TGTGCCAGCAGCTTAGCTGGACAGGGGGCAAATTCACCCCTCCACTTT. Translation gives CASSLAGQGANSPLHF.

The chain is built from TRBV10-3 and TRBJ1-5; D gene uncertain. The V end was cut by 2 bases, the J end by 0 bases, with 5 bases between. Germline assignment: CDR1 ENHRY and CDR2 SYGVKD. CDR3 length: 14 residues. The DNA of the CDR3 is TGTGCCATCAGTGAGGGAAATAGCAATCAGCCCCAGCATTTT. Its translation is CAISEGNSNQPQHF.

This clonotype appeared a few times. J is TRBJ2-3 and V is TRBV12-3 or TRBV12-4; 10 bases line up with TRBD2. The CDR3 is made up of 16 amino acids. V was pared by 7 bases and J by 4 bases, with 11 bases of the junction left unmatched. CDR3 in DNA: TGTGCCAGCAAGTCGGAGCGGGGGGGCGGGCCAGATACGCAGTATTTT. This sequence encodes CASKSERGGGPDTQYF.

There are a few counts of this clonotype. This chain uses TRBV10-3 with TRBJ1-6, with unresolved D. CDR3 length: 14 residues. Germline V gives CDR1 ENHRY, CDR2 SYGVKD. The ends were cut back, 3 bases at V and 7 bases at J, with 10 bases in the middle. In DNA form, the CDR3 reads TGTGCCATCAGTGACACAGCCGACAATTCACCCCTCCACTTT. It is translated as CAISDTADNSPLHF.

This clonotype turned up a few times. The chain uses TRBV28 and TRBJ1-6; 10 bases line up with TRBD1. The length of the CDR3 is 16 residues. V lost 4 bases to trimming and J lost 10 bases; unmatched junction nucleotides: 10. CDR1 is MDHEN and CDR2 is SYDVKM in the germline V gene. The CDR3 is CASSSLTGTGESPLHF. The CDR3 DNA is TGTGCCAGCAGTTCCCTCACCGGGACAGGGGAATCACCCCTCCACTTT.

In its sample, this clonotype was seen a few times. V and J are TRBV19 and TRBJ2-5; weak D call: TRBD2 (6 bases). CDR1 and CDR2 from the germline V gene are LNHDA and SQIVND (reference sequence). The germline V and J ends were trimmed by 4 bases and 7 bases, with 13 bases remaining between them. CDR3 length: 13 amino acids. The CDR3 bases are TGTGCCAGTAGTACAGGGTTGCGGGGGACCCAGTACTTC. Protein sequence: CASSTGLRGTQYF.

The V gene is TRBV24-1, the J gene TRBJ2-2; 7 bases match TRBD1. The germline CDR1 and CDR2 sequences are KGHDR and SFDVKD. The CDR3 contains 16 residues. V dropped 4 bases and J dropped 2; count of bases not matched to a gene: 6. The CDR3 coding sequence is TGTGCCACCAGTGAGCCCGGGACAGAAAACACCGGGGAGCTGTTTTTT. It codes for CATSEPGTENTGELFF.

In nucleotides, the CDR3 is TGCAGTGCTAGGCCCAGGGAACCCAATGAGCAGTTCTTC. Translating it yields CSARPREPNEQFF. This chain connects TRBV20-1 to TRBJ2-1; possible D gene TRBD1, 5 bases. Germline lookup yields CDR1 DFQATT and CDR2 SNEGSKA (reference sequence). The CDR3 extends over 13 amino acids. V lost 3 bases and J 6 bases, leaving 12 bases between the germline ends.

The gene calls are TRBV11-2 and TRBJ1-2; D possibly corresponds to TRBD1 (5 bases). Trimming took off 1 base at V and 4 bases at J, with 10 bases between the two ends. Germline values: CDR1 SGHAT, CDR2 FQNNGV. This CDR3 contains 14 residues. CDR3 protein: CASSLAAGVYGYTF. The CDR3, as DNA: TGTGCCAGCAGCTTAGCTGCGGGGGTCTATGGCTACACCTTC.

The sample holds a few counts of this clonotype. The rearrangement links TRBV20-1 to TRBJ1-5; D is uncertain. Trimming left V 6 bases short and J 5 bases short, with 14 bases between. CDR1 and CDR2 (germline): DFQATT, SNEGSKA (reference sequence). CDR3 length: 13 amino acids. The CDR3 DNA follows: TGCAGTGCCCGTCCCCCGGCGGATCAGCCCCAGCATTTT. The encoded protein is CSARPPADQPQHF.

Points on this clonotype: At one of its ends the junction is not consistent with the germline gene, which may arise from a read error. This sequence joins TRBV6-1 and TRBJ1-1; tentative D call: TRBD1 (6 bases). The CDR3 runs 15 residues. Per germline, CDR1 MNHNS and CDR2 SASEGT. CDR3 loop: CASSAHRVMNTEVFF. CDR3 nucleotide sequence: TGTGCCAGCAGTGCTCACAGGGTCATGAACACTGAAGTTTTCTTT.

This clonotype showed up many times. The CDR3 DNA follows: TGTGCCAGCAGCCAAGACCTTTACAGGGGCTATAACACTGAAGCTTTCTTT. This sequence encodes CASSQDLYRGYNTEAFF. The genes are TRBV4-2 and TRBJ1-1, with TRBD1 matching 7 bases. This CDR3 comprises 17 residues. With 0 bases clipped from V and 2 bases from J, the junction kept 9 bases outside the gene matches. CDR1 LGHNA and CDR2 YNFKEQ come from the germline V gene.

A few counts support this clonotype. The chain uses TRBV7-2 and TRBJ2-1; a weak D match, TRBD1 (5 bases). Per the germline V gene, CDR1 is SGHTA and CDR2 is FQGNSA. Trimming stripped 3 bases from V and 9 bases from J, with 15 bases between. The CDR3 consists of 14 residues. CDR3: CASSFRAGSGEQFF. As DNA, the CDR3 is TGTGCCAGCAGCTTTAGGGCAGGGTCCGGTGAGCAGTTCTTC.

The chain carries TRBV5-6 and TRBJ2-7, with D possibly matching TRBD1 (7 bases). The V end was cut by 5 bases, the J end by 3 bases, with 15 bases between. The germline gives CDR1 SGHDT, CDR2 YYEEEE. The CDR3 loop spans 14 amino acids. CDR3 amino acids: CASRAGPGGYEQYF. DNA for the CDR3: TGTGCCAGCAGGGCGGGACCAGGGGGCTACGAGCAGTACTTC.

This clonotype was seen ten or more times. This chain joins TRBV4-3 and TRBJ2-2; TRBD1 or TRBD2 may be the D gene (5 bases each). CDR1 and CDR2 (germline): LGHNA, YSLEER. The CDR3 consists of 15 residues. V was pared by 3 bases and J by 1 base, with 9 bases between. CDR3 in DNA: TGCGCCAGCAGCCAGGACACTAGGAACACCGGGGAGCTGTTTTTT. Protein product: CASSQDTRNTGELFF.

This clonotype was observed at least ten times. The chain recombines TRBV4-2 with TRBJ2-2; no definite D call. The CDR3 sequence is 15 residues long. Trimming removed 1 base at V and 0 bases at J, with 6 bases between. Germline V gene data show CDR1 as LGHNA and CDR2 as YNFKEQ. As DNA, the CDR3 is TGTGCCAGCAGCCAAGCTTACCCGAACACCGGGGAGCTGTTTTTT. It specifies CASSQAYPNTGELFF.

V gene TRBV18 combines with J gene TRBJ1-4; D possibly corresponds to TRBD1 (6 bases). CDR1 and CDR2 from the germline V gene are KGHSH and LQKENI. Trimming pared 6 bases from V and 2 bases from J, leaving 13 bases between. This CDR3 is built from 15 residues. CDR3 sequence reads: CASSLRQATNEKLFF. DNA for the CDR3: TGTGCCAGCTCCCTCCGACAGGCTACTAATGAAAAACTGTTTTTT. The full variable domain, its missing parts supplied by reference TRBV18 and TRBJ1-4, is NAGVMQNPRHLVRRRGQEARLRCSPMKGHSHVYWYRQLPEEGLKFMVYLQKENIIDESGMPKERFSAEFPKEGPSILRIQQVVRGDSAAYFCASSLRQATNEKLFFGSGTQLSVL.

This clonotype was detected only once. The V call is TRBV27, the J call TRBJ1-1; 7 bases agree with TRBD1. The V and J ends lost 6 bases and 1 base, in that order; junction bases with no gene match: 8. Germline-derived CDR1 and CDR2 are MNHEY and SMNVEV (reference sequence). CDR3 size: 15 residues. The CDR3 DNA sequence: TGTGCCAGCAGGCCCCCGGGACAGCCGAACACTGAAGCTTTCTTT. This translates into CASRPPGQPNTEAFF.

In DNA, the CDR3 is TGCGCCAGCAGCTTGGGTAACGTCCGGGCGCCAGATACGCAGTATTTT. Amino acid sequence: CASSLGNVRAPDTQYF. The gene calls are TRBV5-1 and TRBJ2-3, with D hard to call. Germline CDR1 is SGHRS and CDR2 is YFSETQ. The CDR3 sequence is 16 residues long. V was trimmed by 0 bases and J by 4 bases, leaving 15 bases between them.